This TCR beta chain appears in the sequencing data of a study of T cells in Graves' hyperthyroidism and ophthalmopathy. Findings of the study overall: Peripheral blood also featured most of the thyroid clonotypes expanded above 0.001.

This CDR3 has 16 amino acids. Germline lookup yields CDR1 SEHNR and CDR2 FQNEAQ (reference sequence). V was shortened by 3 bases and J by 2 bases, with 16 bases between the two germline ends. This clonotype came up a few times. Its target is unknown. There were TCR beta CDR3 regions amplified from RNA transcripts. The study used the HTBI primer set for a first-round RT-PCR of the TCR CDR3. TCRdb reanalysed the multiplex PCR reads using MiXCR and keeps one entry per CDR3 protein. The data show just under 750,000 distinct CDR3 sequences, with roughly 32% seen just once and around a third held by the top ten.

This TCR was sampled from a woman in her 40s with Graves' hyperthyroidism. The sample taken for sequencing was blood. The rearrangement uses TRBV7-9 and TRBJ1-2, with D perhaps TRBD1 (6 bases). CDR3: CASSFSLSGVNYGYTF. In DNA form, the CDR3 reads TGTGCCAGCAGCTTTTCTTTGTCAGGGGTAAACTATGGCTACACCTTC.